The 9 T cell receptor beta chains below come from one sample, sequenced in a study of blood T cell repertoires in COVID-19. Measured with immunoSEQ multiplex PCR; TCRdb has only the in-frame clones, and not every one. The sample contains roughly 190,000 clones, about 81% of which appear only once. Sequenced material: peripheral blood. These receptor sequences come from a woman between 55 and 75 years old with COVID-19, enrolled during active disease.

The genes are TRBV6-1 and TRBJ2-7; TRBD1 might be the D (5 bases). This CDR3 is 14 amino acids long. Germline CDR1 MNHNS, CDR2 SASEGT. The V and J ends lost 3 bases and 1 base respectively, with 10 bases between them. CDR3 protein: CASSDLRVSYEQYV. CDR3 DNA: TGTGCCAGCAGTGACCTCAGGGTATCCTACGAGCAGTACGTC.

The sample holds one count of this clone. The chain links TRBV4-3 to TRBJ2-2; D remains ambiguous. V was pared by 0 bases and J by 7 bases, with 12 bases between. The CDR3 covers 15 residues. Germline lookup yields CDR1 LGHNA and CDR2 YSLEER. For the CDR3, the DNA is TGCGCCAGCAGCCAAGAAATAACCGAGGTCGGGGAGCTGTTTTTT. This translates into CASSQEITEVGELFF.

V and J are TRBV29-1 and TRBJ2-1, with D tentatively TRBD1 (6 bases). Trimming left V 4 bases short and J 0 bases short, with 13 bases between. CDR1 and CDR2 (germline): SQVTM, ANQGSEA. CDR3 length: 15 residues. CDR3 in DNA: TGCAGCGTTGTACCAGGGGATGTCTCCTACAATGAGCAGTTCTTC. As protein: CSVVPGDVSYNEQFF.

The CDR3 nucleotides are TGTGCCAGTAGTGTGGACAGGGAAGAGACCCAGTACTTC. Translating gives CASSVDREETQYF. V usage is TRBV19 and J usage is TRBJ2-5, with 8 bases identical to TRBD1. Unmatched junction bases numbered 2, after V lost 5 bases and J lost 3 bases. CDR1 and CDR2 (germline): LNHDA, SQIVND (reference sequence). The CDR3 loop spans 13 amino acids.

The genes are TRBV6-5 and TRBJ1-5, with D perhaps TRBD1 (5 bases). Trimming removed 5 bases at V and 7 bases at J, with 15 bases between. Germline CDR1 is MNHEY and CDR2 is SVGAGI. This CDR3 has 14 amino acids. CDR3 sequence (DNA): TGTGCCAGCAGTAAGGAGGGGAGGGGCCAGCCCCAGCATTTT. Residues: CASSKEGRGQPQHF.

This chain links TRBV5-4 with TRBJ2-1; tentatively, D is TRBD2 (5 bases). This CDR3 region has 12 residues. Germline CDR1 SGHNT, CDR2 YYREEE (reference sequence). V was cut by 2 bases and J by 10 bases, with 10 bases left in between. CDR3: CASSLTRAEQFF. The CDR3 coding sequence is TGTGCCAGCAGCTTAACTAGGGCAGAGCAGTTCTTC.

Notes on this clone: A junction boundary mismatches the germline segment, possibly from a read error. V is TRBV7-7 and J is TRBJ2-5; the match to TRBD2 covers 15 bases. CDR1 and CDR2 (germline): SSHAT, FNYEAQ (reference sequence). The CDR3 is 16 residues long. The CDR3 region has the DNA TGTGCTAGCAGCTCCGGACTAGCGGGAGGGCAAGAGACCCAGTACTTC. It codes for CASSSGLAGGQETQYF.

The V gene is TRBV7-9, the J gene TRBJ2-7, with a tentative D call TRBD2 (6 bases). This CDR3 is built from 14 residues. V shed 5 bases and J shed 2 bases, with 13 bases lying between them. Germline assignment: CDR1 SEHNR and CDR2 FQNEAQ (reference sequence). CDR3 in DNA: TGTGCCAGCAGCCCCCGGGACTCGGCCTACGAGCAGTACTTC. This translates into CASSPRDSAYEQYF.

The chain links TRBV6-5 to TRBJ1-2; 7 nucleotides align to TRBD1. The germline CDR1 and CDR2 sequences are MNHEY and SVGAGI. The CDR3 has 14 residues. After removal of 4 bases from V and 5 bases from J, the junction contained 7 bases not matched to a gene. The CDR3 region has the DNA TGTGCCAGCAGTTCCGGAGACAGGGCTTATGGCTACACCTTC. It yields the protein CASSSGDRAYGYTF.